What follows are 7 T cell receptor beta chains derived from one specimen sequenced in a study of OX40 agonist ivuxolimab in advanced cancers. Libraries were prepared by immunoSEQ multiplex PCR; TCRdb keeps only in-frame clonotypes and omits some of them. Of approximately 100,000 clones in the sample, around nine tenths were seen once. Sample: CD4+ or CD8+ T cells sorted from blood, taken in a trial of the OX40 agonist ivuxolimab. Receptors originate from an adult with an advanced solid tumor such as melanoma, head and neck, liver or kidney cancer.

The V and J genes are TRBV25-1 and TRBJ2-3, with D possibly TRBD2 on 6 matching bases. The V end was cut by 2 bases, the J end by 4 bases, with 13 bases between. CDR3 length: 15 amino acids. The germline V gene has CDR1 MGHDK and CDR2 SYGVNS. The CDR3 reads CASSENGGVADTQYF. The CDR3 DNA reads as TGTGCCAGCAGTGAAAACGGGGGAGTTGCAGATACGCAGTATTTT.

Written as DNA, the CDR3 is TGTGCCAGCTCACCTTCTGGGGTGACCCAGTACTTC. It is translated as CASSPSGVTQYF. The V and J genes are TRBV18 and TRBJ2-5; D not certain. Germline loops: CDR1 KGHSH, CDR2 LQKENI. V lost 3 bases to trimming and J lost 7 bases, with 9 bases between them. CDR3 length equals 12 residues.

The chain is built from TRBV10-3 and TRBJ2-1; D is uncertain. CDR3 length: 14 residues. Trimming removed 2 bases from V and 5 bases from J, with 10 bases in between. Germline loops: CDR1 ENHRY, CDR2 SYGVKD. The CDR3 DNA is TGTGCCATCAGTGAGCTAGGTTTTGACAATGAGCAGTTCTTC. Residues: CAISELGFDNEQFF.

The V and J genes are TRBV4-1 and TRBJ2-5, with 8 bases fitting TRBD2. The CDR3 loop spans 17 amino acids. With V trimmed by 3 bases and J by 1 base, 10 bases remained unmatched. Germline V lookup: CDR1 MGHRA, CDR2 YSYEKL. The CDR3 protein is CASSQPTVRGAQETQYF. The CDR3 DNA reads TGCGCCAGCAGCCAGCCCACGGTGCGGGGGGCCCAAGAGACCCAGTACTTC.

The chain joins TRBV9 to TRBJ1-5; D is uncertain. V lost 3 bases, J lost 0 bases, and 10 bases lay in between. The CDR3 is 15 residues long. Germline CDR1 SGDLS, CDR2 YYNGEE. The CDR3 DNA reads as TGTGCCAGCAGCGCGGACGGGTATAGCAATCAGCCCCAGCATTTT. Protein sequence: CASSADGYSNQPQHF. Variable domain in full (rest from reference TRBV9 and TRBJ1-5): DSGVTQTPKHLITATGQRVTLRCSPRSGDLSVYWYQQSLDQGLQFLIQYYNGEERAKGNILERFSAQQFPDLHSELNLSSLELGDSALYFCASSADGYSNQPQHFGDGTRLSIL.

The V gene is TRBV13, the J gene TRBJ1-5; TRBD1 might be the D (6 bases). V lost 6 bases and J lost 1, with 10 bases in between. Germline-derived CDR1 and CDR2 are PRHDT and FYEKMQ (reference sequence). The CDR3 extends over 14 amino acids. The CDR3 bases are TGTGCCAGCAGTATAGGGGGAAGCAATCAGCCCCAGCATTTT. Translation: CASSIGGSNQPQHF.

V usage is TRBV11-3 and J usage is TRBJ2-2; 13 positions match TRBD2. V trimming: 5 bases; J trimming: 0 bases; junction bases outside the gene matches: 3. CDR1 SGHNT and CDR2 YENEEA come from the germline V gene. The CDR3 contains 17 residues. The CDR3 is CASSRLAGGPNTGELFF. As DNA, the CDR3 is TGTGCCAGCAGCCGACTAGCGGGGGGCCCGAACACCGGGGAGCTGTTTTTT.